This T cell receptor (beta chain) was obtained from a study of cytomegalovirus exposure and HLA in healthy donors. PCR primers comprised 60 Vbeta and 13 Jbeta primers. Assay used: immunoSEQ multiplex PCR; TCRdb lists only in-frame clones, some missing. The sample lists about 160,000 clones, around four fifths occurring once. Per the germline V gene, CDR1 is SQVTM and CDR2 is ANQGSEA. There are 11 residues in the CDR3. The J segment lost 6 bases and the V segment lost 7 bases, leaving 1 base of the junction unmatched. The V call is TRBV29-1, the J call TRBJ2-4; 9 bases map to TRBD1. This TCR came from a man younger than 40 in good health and CMV-seronegative. Sequencing was done on a sample of PBMCs. Here the CDR3 reads CSGGQGNIQYF. For the CDR3, the DNA is TGCAGCGGGGGACAGGGAAACATTCAGTACTTC.